Listed below are T cell receptor beta chains from one sample, sequenced in a study of T cells after yellow fever vaccination. TCRdb processed the 5' RACE reads anew with MiXCR; each CDR3 protein has one entry. The data hold about 550,000 distinct CDR3 sequences, with approximately 21% observed a single time. The sample here was PBMCs, taken 15 days after the yellow fever booster vaccination. The receptor set was obtained from a man aged 25 to 40 who received the YFV17D yellow fever vaccine. Both conserved end residues are part of each CDR3. D genes are given only for firm matches. Clone size is stated in some rows and not others, as once, few, many or a class when expanded.

v_gene	d_gene	j_gene	abundance	CDR3aa	CDR3nt
TRBV5-1	TRBD1	TRBJ2-5	.	CASSFQDRGPGETQYF	TGCGCCAGCAGCTTCCAGGACAGGGGGCCGGGGGAGACCCAGTACTTC
TRBV7-2	.	TRBJ2-5	few	CASSTNDPKETQYF	TGTGCCAGCAGCACGAATGATCCTAAAGAGACCCAGTACTTC
TRBV20-1	TRBD1	TRBJ2-1	few	CSATRTGRNEQFF	TGCAGTGCTACAAGGACAGGGCGGAATGAGCAGTTCTTC
TRBV7-8	TRBD1	TRBJ2-1	few	CASSSPQDRAYNEQFF	TGTGCCAGCAGCTCCCCTCAGGACAGGGCCTACAATGAGCAGTTCTTC
TRBV12-3/TRBV12-4	TRBD2	TRBJ2-1	few	CASRPIAGAVFF	TGTGCCAGCAGACCCATAGCGGGAGCTGTGTTCTTC
TRBV10-3	.	TRBJ1-4	few	CAIGRSGANEKLFF	TGTGCCATCGGAAGGTCGGGGGCTAATGAAAAACTGTTTTTT
TRBV7-8	.	TRBJ1-1	many	CASSFPKERGSGHTEAFF	TGTGCCAGCAGCTTCCCGAAAGAAAGGGGATCGGGCCACACTGAAGCTTTCTTT
TRBV7-9	.	TRBJ1-6	few	CASSRDNSPLHF	TGTGCCAGCAGCCGAGATAATTCACCCCTCCACTTT
TRBV19	TRBD1	TRBJ2-5	.	CASSIVGTEETQYF	TGTGCCAGTAGTATCGTCGGGACAGAAGAGACCCAGTACTTC
TRBV5-6	TRBD2	TRBJ2-2	few	CASIPSSGRPNTGELFF	TGTGCCAGCATCCCGTCTAGCGGGAGGCCAAACACCGGGGAGCTGTTTTTT
TRBV24-1	.	TRBJ2-2	few	CATSEGVSVSGELFF	TGTGCCACCAGTGAAGGAGTTAGCGTTTCCGGGGAGCTGTTTTTT
TRBV18	TRBD1	TRBJ2-7	few	CASRTGTDYEQYF	TGTGCCAGCCGCACCGGGACAGACTACGAGCAGTACTTC
TRBV5-1	.	TRBJ2-7	few	CASRGDGVYEQYF	TGCGCCAGCAGGGGGGACGGAGTCTACGAGCAGTACTTC
TRBV5-1	TRBD1	TRBJ2-2	few	CASSLMKGANTGELFF	TGCGCCAGCAGCTTGATGAAGGGGGCTAACACCGGGGAGCTGTTTTTT
TRBV4-2	.	TRBJ2-7	few	CASSQGINEQYF	TGTGCCAGCAGCCAAGGAATCAACGAGCAGTACTTC
TRBV29-1	.	TRBJ2-1	.	CSGSQGLSYNEQFF	TGCAGCGGCTCTCAGGGACTCTCCTACAATGAGCAGTTCTTC
TRBV4-2	.	TRBJ2-3	many	CASSQGPDTQYF	TGTGCCAGCAGCCAAGGCCCGGATACGCAGTATTTT
TRBV28	TRBD2	TRBJ2-2	.	CASSPILLAGDTGELFF	TGTGCCAGCAGCCCTATCTTGTTAGCGGGAGACACCGGGGAGCTGTTTTTT
TRBV12-3/TRBV12-4	.	TRBJ2-2	.	CASSFVRGDSGELFF	TGTGCCAGCAGTTTTGTCCGGGGCGACTCCGGGGAGCTGTTTTTT
TRBV20-1	TRBD2	TRBJ2-3	few	CSAETSGELNTQYF	TGCAGTGCTGAAACTAGCGGAGAGCTGAATACGCAGTATTTT
TRBV18	.	TRBJ1-2	.	CASSPPASGESYTF	TGTGCCAGCTCACCACCGGCGTCGGGAGAAAGCTACACCTTC
TRBV29-1	.	TRBJ2-7	.	CEIYEPYF	TGCGAAATCTACGAGCCGTACTTC
TRBV5-1	.	TRBJ2-2	.	CASSPQTYTGELFF	TGCGCCAGCAGCCCGCAGACCTACACCGGGGAGCTGTTTTTT
TRBV5-6	.	TRBJ1-3	few	CASSPRDGNTIYF	TGTGCCAGCAGCCCAAGGGATGGAAACACCATATATTTT
TRBV5-8	.	TRBJ1-2	.	CASSFNENGYTF	TGTGCCAGCAGCTTTAACGAGAATGGCTACACCTTC
TRBV7-2	.	TRBJ2-7	.	CASSSVGGHLEQYF	TGTGCCAGCAGCTCAGTCGGTGGGCATCTCGAGCAGTACTTC
TRBV7-6	TRBD1	TRBJ2-5	.	CASSSDRVIGETQYF	TGTGCCAGCAGCTCTGACAGGGTGATCGGAGAGACCCAGTACTTC
TRBV20-1	.	TRBJ1-4	few	CSGTHREKLFF	TGCAGTGGCACCCACAGGGAAAAACTGTTTTTT
TRBV20-1	TRBD2	TRBJ2-1	.	CSLAGSRPDEQFF	TGCAGTTTAGCGGGGTCACGCCCTGATGAGCAGTTCTTC
TRBV10-3	.	TRBJ2-3	.	CAITDGPGRDTQYF	TGTGCCATCACCGATGGGCCAGGGAGGGATACGCAGTATTTT
TRBV4-3	TRBD2	TRBJ2-2	.	CASSQEASGQGTGELFF	TGCGCCAGCAGCCAAGAGGCTAGCGGGCAGGGCACCGGGGAGCTGTTTTTT
TRBV18	.	TRBJ2-2	few	CASSLIEGTGELFF	TGTGCCAGCTCCCTTATCGAAGGCACCGGGGAGCTGTTTTTT
TRBV18	TRBD2	TRBJ2-7	few	CASSPGTSRPFEQYF	TGTGCCAGCTCACCGGGGACTAGTCGCCCATTCGAGCAGTACTTC
TRBV2	TRBD2	TRBJ2-3	few	CASSFAGTSGSTSTDTQYF	TGTGCCAGCAGTTTCGCCGGGACTAGCGGTTCAACTAGCACAGATACGCAGTATTTT
TRBV7-2	.	TRBJ2-7	.	CASSLTGEALYEQYF	TGTGCCAGCAGCCTCACGGGGGAGGCCCTCTACGAGCAGTACTTC
TRBV20-1	TRBD1	TRBJ2-1	few	CSASPGGFNEQFF	TGCAGTGCAAGCCCAGGGGGTTTCAATGAGCAGTTCTTC
TRBV14	.	TRBJ2-7	.	CASSQQTPGTYEQYF	TGTGCCAGCAGCCAACAGACACCCGGAACCTACGAGCAGTACTTC
TRBV20-1	.	TRBJ2-1	.	CSASLAGEWNEQFF	TGCAGTGCTAGCTTAGCAGGAGAATGGAATGAGCAGTTCTTC
TRBV20-1	.	TRBJ1-5	.	CSARVSSNQPQHF	TGCAGTGCTAGAGTGAGTAGCAATCAGCCCCAGCATTTT
TRBV10-3	TRBD2	TRBJ2-3	.	CAISGVSGTDTQYF	TGTGCCATCAGTGGGGTTAGCGGGACAGATACGCAGTATTTT
TRBV20-1	.	TRBJ2-3	.	CSAERPPDTQYF	TGCAGTGCCGAGAGGCCCCCAGATACGCAGTATTTT
TRBV27	.	TRBJ2-5	.	CASSFQPGNQETQYF	TGTGCCAGCAGTTTTCAGCCGGGAAACCAAGAGACCCAGTACTTC
TRBV7-2	.	TRBJ2-5	.	CASSLGGTIKETQYF	TGTGCCAGCAGCTTAGGCGGGACGATTAAAGAGACCCAGTACTTC
TRBV11-2	.	TRBJ1-2	few	CASSLEGQIYGYTF	TGTGCCAGCAGCTTAGAAGGGCAGATCTATGGCTACACCTTC
TRBV12-3/TRBV12-4	TRBD1	TRBJ1-5	many	CASSLEGAQPQHF	TGTGCCAGCAGTTTAGAGGGGGCCCAGCCCCAGCATTTT
TRBV28	.	TRBJ2-7	few	CASNPQLGLGYEQYF	TGTGCCAGCAACCCCCAGCTGGGTCTGGGCTACGAGCAGTACTTC